This T cell receptor beta chain is drawn from a study of blood T cell repertoires in COVID-19 (TCRdb year 2020). As for the study more broadly: Samples from collaborators originated in the United States, Italy and Spain and spanned both the acute and convalescent phases of COVID-19. The repertoires were released in a freely available public database meant as a resource for research on the immune response to SARS-CoV-2. The material from the prospective study consisted of cDNA or gDNA derived from T cells, B-cell-depleted T cells, or PBMCs. The samples were drawn from the first 160 participants of the ongoing ImmuneRACE study and from some 1,300 subjects provided by 6 global collaborators. Where available, HLA class I and class II types were obtained from metadata supplied by the sample provider rather than from assay-based typing. The sample metadata nearly always contained a de-identified subject ID, COVID-19 status, age in years and sex. Subjects who had been exposed to COVID-19, were actively infected with it, or had recovered from it provided the deeply sampled blood TCRbeta repertoires that made up the dataset.

In the case of this clone: Its specific antigen is unknown. No qualities accompany the bases; no much larger clone lies one base away.

TCRbeta CDR3 regions were amplified from genomic DNA by means of the immunoSEQ Assay, a bias-controlled multiplex PCR. In the authors' own workflow: The number of nucleated cells in each sample was estimated from the amplification of reference gene primers within the assay. Sequence reads were collapsed and filtered to measure the absolute abundance of every unique TCRbeta CDR3 rearrangement. For each sample, productive Simpson clonality was calculated by taking the square root of Simpson's diversity index across productive rearrangements. TCRdb re-hosts the immuneACCESS table, in-frame sequences only. Its copies lack some clones; in the studies checked, an unresolved V gene accounts for under half of them, and the cause for the rest is not known. V, J and clone size are taken as reported in that table, and D and trimming were inferred from the DNA itself. In all, the sample holds about 200,000 clones, and around 90% of those were seen once. The ten largest clones capture around 6% of the sample.

The CDR3 holds 13 amino acids from the cysteine to the phenylalanine. CDR3 DNA only is kept here, 39 bases in frame from base 1. V is shortened by 6 bases, J by 4 bases, and the region joining them spans 12 bases. In the germline V gene, CDR1 corresponds to SNHLY and CDR2 to FYNNEI. Whole blood was collected in K2EDTA tubes by collaborating institutions according to the institutions' own protocols. For TCRbeta analysis, collaborators shipped samples in one of three forms: frozen whole blood, isolated PBMCs, or DNA extracted from either of those sample types. Results the study describes overall, beyond this receptor: How much clinical and demographic metadata was included differed by source and by participant, and the metadata was provided uncurated.

This receptor was identified in a man aged 40-50 years with active or convalescent COVID-19. The chain uses TRBV2 and TRBJ1-2; a tentative D call is TRBD1 (6 bases match). Sequencing used peripheral blood. CDR3 loop: CASRETGAYGYTF. The DNA sequence reads TGTGCCAGCAGAGAGACAGGCGCCTATGGCTACACCTTC.